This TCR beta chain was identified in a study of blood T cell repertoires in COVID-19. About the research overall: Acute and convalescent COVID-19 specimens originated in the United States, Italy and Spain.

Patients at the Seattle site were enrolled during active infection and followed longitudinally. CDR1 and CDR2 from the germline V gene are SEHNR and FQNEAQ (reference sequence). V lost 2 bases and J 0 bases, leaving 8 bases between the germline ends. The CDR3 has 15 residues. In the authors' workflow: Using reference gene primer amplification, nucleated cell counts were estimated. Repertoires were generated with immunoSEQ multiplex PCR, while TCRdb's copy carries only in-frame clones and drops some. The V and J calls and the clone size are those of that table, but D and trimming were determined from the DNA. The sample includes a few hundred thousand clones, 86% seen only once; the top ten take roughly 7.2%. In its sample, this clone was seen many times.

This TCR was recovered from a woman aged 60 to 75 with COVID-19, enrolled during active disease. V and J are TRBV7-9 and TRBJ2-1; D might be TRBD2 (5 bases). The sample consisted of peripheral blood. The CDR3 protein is CASSLYGDSYNEQFF. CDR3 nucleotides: TGTGCCAGCAGCTTATACGGGGACTCCTACAATGAGCAGTTCTTC.